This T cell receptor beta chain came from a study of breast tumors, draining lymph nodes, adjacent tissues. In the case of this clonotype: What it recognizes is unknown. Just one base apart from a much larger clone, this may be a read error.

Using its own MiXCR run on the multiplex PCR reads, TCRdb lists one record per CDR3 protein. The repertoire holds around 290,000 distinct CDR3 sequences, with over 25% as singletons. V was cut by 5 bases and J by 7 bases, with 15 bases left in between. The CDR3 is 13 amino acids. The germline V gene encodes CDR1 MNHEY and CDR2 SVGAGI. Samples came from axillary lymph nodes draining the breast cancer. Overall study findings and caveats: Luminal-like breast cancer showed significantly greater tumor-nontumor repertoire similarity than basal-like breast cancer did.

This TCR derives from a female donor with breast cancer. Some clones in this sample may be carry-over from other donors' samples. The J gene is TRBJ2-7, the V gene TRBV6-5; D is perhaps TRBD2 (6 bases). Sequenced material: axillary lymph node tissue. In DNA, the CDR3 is TGTGCCAGCAGTAACGGGGGTGTGGGGGAGCAGTACTTC. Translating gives CASSNGGVGEQYF.